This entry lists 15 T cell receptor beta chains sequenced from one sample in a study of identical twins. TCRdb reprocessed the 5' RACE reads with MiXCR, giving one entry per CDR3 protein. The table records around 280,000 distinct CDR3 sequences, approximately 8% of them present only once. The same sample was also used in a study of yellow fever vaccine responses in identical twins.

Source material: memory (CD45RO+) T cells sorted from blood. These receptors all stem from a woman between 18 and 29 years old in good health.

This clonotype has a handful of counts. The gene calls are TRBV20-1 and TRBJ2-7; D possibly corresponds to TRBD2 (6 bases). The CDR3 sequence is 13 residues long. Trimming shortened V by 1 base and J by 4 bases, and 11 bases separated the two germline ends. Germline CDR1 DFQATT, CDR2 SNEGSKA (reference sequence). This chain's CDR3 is CSARGGRMYEQYF. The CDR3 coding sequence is TGCAGTGCTAGAGGGGGGAGGATGTACGAGCAGTACTTC.

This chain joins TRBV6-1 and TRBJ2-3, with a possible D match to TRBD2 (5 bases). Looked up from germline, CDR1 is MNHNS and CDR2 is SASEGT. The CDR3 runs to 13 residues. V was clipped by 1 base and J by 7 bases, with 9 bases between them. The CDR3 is CASSEDLAYTQYF. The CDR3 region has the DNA TGTGCCAGCAGTGAAGATCTAGCCTATACGCAGTATTTT.

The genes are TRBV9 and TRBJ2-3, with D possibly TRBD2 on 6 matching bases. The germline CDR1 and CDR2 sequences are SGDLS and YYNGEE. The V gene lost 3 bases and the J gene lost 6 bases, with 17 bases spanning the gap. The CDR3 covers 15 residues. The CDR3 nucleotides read TGTGCCAGCAGCGACGGACTAAGTAGAGTGGATACGCAGTATTTT. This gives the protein CASSDGLSRVDTQYF.

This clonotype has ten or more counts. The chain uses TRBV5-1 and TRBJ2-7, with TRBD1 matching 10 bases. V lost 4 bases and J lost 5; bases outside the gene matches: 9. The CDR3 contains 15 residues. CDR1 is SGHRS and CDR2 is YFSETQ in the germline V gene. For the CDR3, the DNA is TGCGCCAGCAGCCTTCCGGGACAGGGGAAGAACGAGCAGTACTTC. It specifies CASSLPGQGKNEQYF.

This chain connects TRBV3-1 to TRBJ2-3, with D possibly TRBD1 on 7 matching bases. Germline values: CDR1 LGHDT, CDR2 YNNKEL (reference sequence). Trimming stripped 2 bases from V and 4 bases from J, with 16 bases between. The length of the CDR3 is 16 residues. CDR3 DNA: TGTGCCAGCAGCCAATCACAGGGGAGGTTTCCAGATACGCAGTATTTT. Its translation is CASSQSQGRFPDTQYF.

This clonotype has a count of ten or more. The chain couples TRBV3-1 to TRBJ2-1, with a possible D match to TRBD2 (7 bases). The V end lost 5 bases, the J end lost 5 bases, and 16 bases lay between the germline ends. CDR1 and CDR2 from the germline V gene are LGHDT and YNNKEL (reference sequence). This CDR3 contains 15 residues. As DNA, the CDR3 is TGTGCCAGCAGCTACTATGGGGGGGCTAACAATGAGCAGTTCTTC. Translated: CASSYYGGANNEQFF.

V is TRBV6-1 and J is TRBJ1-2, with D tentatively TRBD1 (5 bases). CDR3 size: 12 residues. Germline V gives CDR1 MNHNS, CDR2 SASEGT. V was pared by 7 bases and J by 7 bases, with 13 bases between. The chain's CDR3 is CASTTAGPGYTF. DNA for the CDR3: TGTGCCAGCACCACGGCGGGGCCTGGCTACACCTTC.

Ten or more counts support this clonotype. This chain's CDR3 is CATSDSIAGVRDTQYF. CDR3 nucleotides: TGTGCCACCAGTGATTCCATAGCGGGAGTTAGAGATACGCAGTATTTT. The chain carries TRBV24-1 and TRBJ2-3, with 9 bases matching TRBD2. CDR1 is KGHDR and CDR2 is SFDVKD in the germline V gene. This CDR3 has 16 amino acids. V was pared by 2 bases and J by 5 bases, with 7 bases of the junction left unmatched.

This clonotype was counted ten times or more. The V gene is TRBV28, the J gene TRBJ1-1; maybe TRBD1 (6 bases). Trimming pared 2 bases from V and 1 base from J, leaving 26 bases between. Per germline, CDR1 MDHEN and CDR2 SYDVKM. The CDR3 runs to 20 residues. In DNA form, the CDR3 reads TGTGCCAGCAGTTTAGCGGCAGTCAGTGGTTGGGGGCGAGGGAACACTGAAGCTTTCTTT. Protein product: CASSLAAVSGWGRGNTEAFF.

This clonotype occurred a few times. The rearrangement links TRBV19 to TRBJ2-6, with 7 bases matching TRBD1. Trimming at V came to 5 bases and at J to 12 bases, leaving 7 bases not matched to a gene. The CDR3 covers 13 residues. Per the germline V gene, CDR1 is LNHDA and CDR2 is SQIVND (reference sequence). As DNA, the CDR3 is TGTGCCAGTAGTCCGGGACAGCGTAGCGTCCTGACTTTC. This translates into CASSPGQRSVLTF.

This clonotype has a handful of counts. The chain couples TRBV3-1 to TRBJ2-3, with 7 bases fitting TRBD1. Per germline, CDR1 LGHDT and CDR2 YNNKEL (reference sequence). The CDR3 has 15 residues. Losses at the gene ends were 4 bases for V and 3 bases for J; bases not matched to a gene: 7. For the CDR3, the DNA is TGTGCCAGCAGCCCTCGACAGGGTGGGACAGATACGCAGTATTTT. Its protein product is CASSPRQGGTDTQYF.

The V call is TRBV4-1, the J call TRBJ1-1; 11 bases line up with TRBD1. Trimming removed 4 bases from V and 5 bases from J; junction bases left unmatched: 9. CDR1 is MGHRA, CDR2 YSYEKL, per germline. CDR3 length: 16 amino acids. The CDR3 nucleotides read TGCGCCAGCAGCCCGGGACAGGGGGTATTGGGAACTGAAGCTTTCTTT. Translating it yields CASSPGQGVLGTEAFF.

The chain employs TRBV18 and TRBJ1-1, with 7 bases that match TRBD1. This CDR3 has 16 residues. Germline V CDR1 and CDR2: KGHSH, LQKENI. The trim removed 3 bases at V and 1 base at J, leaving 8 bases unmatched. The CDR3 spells CASSPRTGVQNTEAFF. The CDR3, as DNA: TGTGCCAGCTCACCGAGGACAGGAGTCCAGAACACTGAAGCTTTCTTT.

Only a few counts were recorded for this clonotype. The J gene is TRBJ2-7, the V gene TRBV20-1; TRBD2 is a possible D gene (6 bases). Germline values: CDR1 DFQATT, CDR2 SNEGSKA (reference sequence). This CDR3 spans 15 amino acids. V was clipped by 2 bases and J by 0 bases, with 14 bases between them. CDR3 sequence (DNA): TGCAGTGCTAGATCAGCGGGCAGGAGCTCCTACGAGCAGTACTTC. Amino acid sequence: CSARSAGRSSYEQYF.

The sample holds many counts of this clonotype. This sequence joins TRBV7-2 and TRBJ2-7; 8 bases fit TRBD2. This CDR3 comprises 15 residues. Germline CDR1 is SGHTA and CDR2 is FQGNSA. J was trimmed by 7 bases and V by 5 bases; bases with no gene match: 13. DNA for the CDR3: TGTGCCAGCAGCCTGGGACTAGTGGGAGGTGGGGAGCAGTACTTC. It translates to CASSLGLVGGGEQYF.